The clone carrying this T cell receptor (beta chain) was detected only a few times. TCRdb called the RT-PCR reads again in MiXCR, with one record for every CDR3 protein. The sample holds some 550,000 distinct CDR3 sequences, under 30% seen once. The data originate from a study of response to subunit inactivated influenza vaccine. V shed 6 bases and J shed 0 bases, with 12 bases lying between them. Germline V gene lookup returns CDR1 DFQATT and CDR2 SNEGSKA (reference sequence). The CDR3 is made up of 14 amino acids. The same sample was also used in a study of T cells expressing NK-cell markers. This second study says: UMIs accompanied the 5'RACE template switching by which TCR beta cDNA was made.

The source of this sequence is a man aged 50 or older who received an inactivated influenza vaccine. Specimen: CD4+ T cells sorted from PBMCs, collected 11 to 12 days after vaccination. The rearrangement uses TRBV20-1 and TRBJ2-1, with a tentative D call TRBD2 (5 bases). The CDR3 spells CSAVTGSSYNEQFF. The CDR3 bases are TGCAGTGCAGTCACGGGAAGCTCCTACAATGAGCAGTTCTTC.